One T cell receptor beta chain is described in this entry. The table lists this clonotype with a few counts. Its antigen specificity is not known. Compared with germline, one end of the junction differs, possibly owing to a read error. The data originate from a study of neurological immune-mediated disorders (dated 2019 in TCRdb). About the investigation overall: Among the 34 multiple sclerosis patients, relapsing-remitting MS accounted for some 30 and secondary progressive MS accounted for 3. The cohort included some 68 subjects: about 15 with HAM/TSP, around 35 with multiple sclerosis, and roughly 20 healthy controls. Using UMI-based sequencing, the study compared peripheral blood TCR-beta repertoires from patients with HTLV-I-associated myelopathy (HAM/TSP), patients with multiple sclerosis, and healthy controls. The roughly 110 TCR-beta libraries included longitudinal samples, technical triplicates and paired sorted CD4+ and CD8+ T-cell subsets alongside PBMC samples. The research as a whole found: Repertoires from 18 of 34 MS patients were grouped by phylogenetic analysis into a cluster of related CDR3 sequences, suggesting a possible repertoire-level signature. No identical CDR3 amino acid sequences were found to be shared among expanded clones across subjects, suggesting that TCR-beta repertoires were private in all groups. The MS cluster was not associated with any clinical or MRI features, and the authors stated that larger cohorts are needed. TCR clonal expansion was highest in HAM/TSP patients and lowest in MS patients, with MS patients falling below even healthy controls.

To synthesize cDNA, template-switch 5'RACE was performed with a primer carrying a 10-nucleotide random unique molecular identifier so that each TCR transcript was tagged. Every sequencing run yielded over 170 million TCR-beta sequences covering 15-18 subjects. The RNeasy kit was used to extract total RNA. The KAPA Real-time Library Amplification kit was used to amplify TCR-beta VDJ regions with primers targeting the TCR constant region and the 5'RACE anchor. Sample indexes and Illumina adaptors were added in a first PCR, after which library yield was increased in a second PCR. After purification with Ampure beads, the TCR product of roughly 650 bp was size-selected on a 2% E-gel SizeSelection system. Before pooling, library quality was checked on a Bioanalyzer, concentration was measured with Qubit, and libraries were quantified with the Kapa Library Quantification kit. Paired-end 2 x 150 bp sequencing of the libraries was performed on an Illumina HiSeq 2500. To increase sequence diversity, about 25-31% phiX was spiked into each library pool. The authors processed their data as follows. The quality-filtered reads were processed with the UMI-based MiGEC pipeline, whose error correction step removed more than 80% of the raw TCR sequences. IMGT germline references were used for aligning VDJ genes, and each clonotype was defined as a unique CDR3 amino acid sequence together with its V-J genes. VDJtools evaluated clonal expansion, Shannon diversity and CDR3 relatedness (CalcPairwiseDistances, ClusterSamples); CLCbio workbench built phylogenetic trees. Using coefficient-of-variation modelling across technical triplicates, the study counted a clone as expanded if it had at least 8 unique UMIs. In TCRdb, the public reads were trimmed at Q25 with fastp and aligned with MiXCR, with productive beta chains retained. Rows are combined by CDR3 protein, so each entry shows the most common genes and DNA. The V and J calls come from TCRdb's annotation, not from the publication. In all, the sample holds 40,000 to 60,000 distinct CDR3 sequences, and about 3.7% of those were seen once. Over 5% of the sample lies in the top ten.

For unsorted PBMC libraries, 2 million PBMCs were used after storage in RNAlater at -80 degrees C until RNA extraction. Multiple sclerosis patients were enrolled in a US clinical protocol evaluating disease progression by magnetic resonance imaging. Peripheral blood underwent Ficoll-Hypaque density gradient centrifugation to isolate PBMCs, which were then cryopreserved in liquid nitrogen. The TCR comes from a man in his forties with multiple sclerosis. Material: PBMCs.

The CDR3 in this case is CASSFWGRAGQPQNF. The DNA is as follows: TGTGCCAGCAGCTTTTGGGGCAGGGCTGGTCAGCCCCAGAATTTT. The sequence joins TRBV5-6 to TRBJ1-5; the D segment could be TRBD1, given 5 matching bases. CDR1 and CDR2 are drawn from the germline V gene: SGHDT, YYEEEE. The CDR3 measures 15 amino acids from cysteine to phenylalanine. The only DNA kept is the CDR3, 45 bases in frame from the first base.